These 12 T cell receptor beta chains were all obtained from the same sample, sequenced in a study of cytomegalovirus exposure and HLA in healthy donors. The primer mix had 60 Vbeta and 13 Jbeta primers. TCRdb's table, derived via immunoSEQ multiplex PCR, lists solely in-frame clones and lacks some. The profile shows about 160,000 clones, over 70% of them singletons. Sequences were obtained from PBMCs. These TCRs come from a woman in her forties or fifties in good health and CMV-seropositive.

This clone occurred once. The genes are TRBV2 and TRBJ1-3; 11 bases are a match to TRBD1. This CDR3 is 14 amino acids long. V shed 6 bases and J 5 bases; nucleotides not matched to a gene: 3. Germline V lookup: CDR1 SNHLY, CDR2 FYNNEI. The CDR3 DNA follows: TGTGCCAGCAGGGGACAGGGGGTGCGAAACACCATATATTTT. The encoded protein is CASRGQGVRNTIYF.

The chain links TRBV5-8 to TRBJ2-3; possible D gene TRBD2, 5 bases. Germline-derived CDR1 and CDR2 are SGHTS and YDEGEE. V gave up 4 bases and J gave up 6 bases, with 18 bases separating them. There are 15 residues in the CDR3. CDR3 DNA: TGTGCCAGCAGCCCCCGGGTGGGCGGCGGGGATACGCAGTATTTT. As protein: CASSPRVGGGDTQYF.

The V and J genes are TRBV2 and TRBJ2-5; the D gene is possibly TRBD1 (5 bases). Germline V gene lookup returns CDR1 SNHLY and CDR2 FYNNEI. V lost 4 bases and J lost 5, with 8 bases in between. This CDR3 has 12 residues. CDR3 loop: CASSGQSETQYF. CDR3 nucleotides: TGTGCCAGCAGTGGACAGTCGGAGACCCAGTACTTC. The full variable domain, in which reference TRBV2 and TRBJ2-5 provide the parts outside the CDR3, is EPEVTQTPSHQVTQMGQEVILRCVPISNHLYFYWYRQILGQKVEFLVSFYNNEISEKSEIFDDQFSVERPDGSNFTLKIRSTKLEDSAMYFCASSGQSETQYFGPGTRLLVL.

The rearrangement links TRBV2 to TRBJ1-5; 8 bases agree with TRBD1. With 8 bases clipped from V and 2 bases from J, the junction kept 14 bases outside the gene matches. This CDR3 comprises 17 residues. The germline CDR1 and CDR2 sequences are SNHLY and FYNNEI. CDR3 sequence (DNA): TGTGCCAGCCAGTCCGGGCAGGGGGCTCGGGGCAATCAGCCCCAGCATTTT. Translating gives CASQSGQGARGNQPQHF.

The gene calls are TRBV4-1 and TRBJ2-7, with TRBD1 as a possible D gene (6 bases). The CDR3 is 14 amino acids. Trimming removed 3 bases at V and 4 bases at J, with 13 bases between. From germline, CDR1 is MGHRA and CDR2 YSYEKL. CDR3 in DNA: TGCGCCAGCAGCCATGTTGGACAGCTATACGAGCAGTACTTC. Amino acid sequence: CASSHVGQLYEQYF.

The CDR3 here is CATSREGALYNEQFF. Here the CDR3 DNA reads TGTGCCACCAGCAGAGAGGGGGCACTTTACAATGAGCAGTTCTTC. The chain combines TRBV15 with TRBJ2-1; D is possibly TRBD1 (6 bases). The ends were cut back, 0 bases at V and 4 bases at J, with 10 bases in the middle. Germline V gene sequence: CDR1 LNHNV, CDR2 YYDKDF (reference sequence). The CDR3 contains 15 residues. Based on the CDR3 plus reference TRBV15 and TRBJ2-1, the full variable domain is DAMVIQNPRYQVTQFGKPVTLSCSQTLNHNVMYWYQQKSSQAPKLLFHYYDKDFNNEADTPDNFQSRRPNTSFCFLDIRSPGLGDTAMYLCATSREGALYNEQFFGPGTRLTVL.

V and J are TRBV12-5 and TRBJ2-5; maybe TRBD1 (6 bases). CDR3 length equals 16 residues. V lost 5 bases and J lost 1, with 17 bases in between. Germline lookup yields CDR1 LGHNT and CDR2 FRNRAP. CDR3 residues: CASGRRGGGSQETQYF. For the CDR3, the DNA is TGTGCTAGTGGTCGACGAGGGGGTGGTAGCCAAGAGACCCAGTACTTC.

This clone was detected only once. This chain uses TRBV5-1 with TRBJ2-2, with 12 bases that match TRBD1. This CDR3 spans 18 amino acids. CDR1 is SGHRS, CDR2 YFSETQ, per germline. V was pared by 5 bases and J by 5 bases, with 13 bases of the junction left unmatched. CDR3 residues: CASRTGTGGTSGTGELFF. The CDR3 DNA reads as TGCGCCAGCAGGACCGGGACAGGGGGCACCAGTGGGACCGGGGAGCTGTTTTTT.

The V and J genes are TRBV7-8 and TRBJ2-5; 7 bases agree with TRBD2. V was pared by 1 base and J by 2 bases, with 7 bases of the junction left unmatched. The CDR3 is made up of 16 amino acids. Germline lookup yields CDR1 SGHVS and CDR2 FQNEAQ. The CDR3: CASSLGAGTIQETQYF. The CDR3 DNA follows: TGTGCCAGCAGCTTAGGAGCCGGGACTATTCAAGAGACCCAGTACTTC.

V gene TRBV4-1 combines with J gene TRBJ1-1; 7 nucleotides agree with TRBD1. The CDR3 runs to 13 residues. The V gene's germline CDR1 is MGHRA and CDR2 YSYEKL. V lost 3 bases, J lost 4 bases, and 2 bases stayed unmatched. The CDR3 DNA reads as TGCGCCAGCAGCCAGGACAGGTTCACTGAAGCTTTCTTT. Protein product: CASSQDRFTEAFF.

The table lists this clone with a few counts. The same CDR3 can be traced to other DNA sequences in this sample. This sequence joins TRBV5-1 and TRBJ1-1, with D possibly matching TRBD1 (5 bases). This CDR3 is 13 amino acids long. The V end lost 2 bases, the J end lost 1 base, and 6 bases lay between the germline ends. Germline CDR1 and CDR2: SGHRS and YFSETQ. This CDR3 reads CASSLQANTEAFF. CDR3 nucleotide sequence: TGCGCCAGCAGCTTACAGGCGAACACTGAAGCTTTCTTT.

This clone has just a few counts. The V call is TRBV15, the J call TRBJ2-1, with TRBD1 identical over 7 bases. The germline gives CDR1 LNHNV, CDR2 YYDKDF (reference sequence). This CDR3 contains 15 residues. After removal of 3 bases from V and 6 bases from J, the junction contained 8 bases not matched to a gene. This chain's CDR3 is CATSRNEGAFNEQFF. The CDR3 DNA is TGTGCCACCAGCAGGAATGAGGGGGCCTTCAATGAGCAGTTCTTC.